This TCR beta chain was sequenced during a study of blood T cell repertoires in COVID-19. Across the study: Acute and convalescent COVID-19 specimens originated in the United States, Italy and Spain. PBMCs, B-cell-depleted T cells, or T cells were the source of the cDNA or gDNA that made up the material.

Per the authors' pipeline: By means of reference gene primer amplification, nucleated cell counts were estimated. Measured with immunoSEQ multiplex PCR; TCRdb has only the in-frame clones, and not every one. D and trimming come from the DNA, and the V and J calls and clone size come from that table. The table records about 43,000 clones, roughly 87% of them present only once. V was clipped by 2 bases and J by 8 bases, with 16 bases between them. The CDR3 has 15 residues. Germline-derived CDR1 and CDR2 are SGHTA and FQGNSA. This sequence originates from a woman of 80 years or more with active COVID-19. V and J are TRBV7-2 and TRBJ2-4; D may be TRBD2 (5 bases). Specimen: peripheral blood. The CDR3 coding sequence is TGTGCCAGCAGCTTAAGGCCCTTTGCGGAGGACATTCAGTACTTC. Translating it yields CASSLRPFAEDIQYF.